This T cell receptor beta chain was recorded in a study of T cell repertoires in cytomegalovirus infection. On the study more broadly: The public TCR beta signatures pointed to both CMV infection and matching HLA type. Study-wide points: HLA-C-restricted, CMV-specific TCR beta clonotypes were dominant ex vivo. Of the TCR beta families, the public ones yielded a cumulative frequency that identified carriers of CMV plus the relevant HLA.

TCRdb independently ran MiXCR on the reads; one entry per CDR3 protein. The sample contains more than 350,000 distinct CDR3 sequences, approximately 32% of which appear only once. This clonotype was recorded many times. Its target is not known. The V and J ends lost 0 bases and 5 bases respectively, with 19 bases between them. This CDR3 has 18 amino acids. Germline V gives CDR1 SGHVS, CDR2 FQNEAQ. V usage is TRBV7-8 and J usage is TRBJ2-2, with D maybe TRBD2 (7 bases). Sequencing used PBMCs. The sequence derives from a human donor in good health (CMV status not recorded). Some clones in this sample may be carry-over from other donors' samples. CDR3 region: CASSLALGGAQWTGELFF. In DNA form, the CDR3 reads TGTGCCAGCAGCTTAGCGCTAGGGGGGGCCCAGTGGACCGGGGAGCTGTTTTTT.